This is a list of T cell receptor beta chains from one sample in a study of beta chain features in type 1 diabetes. TCRdb's copy holds only in-frame clones and misses some; the assay was immunoSEQ multiplex PCR. The sample comprises 95,000 to 150,000 clones, 16% of which are singletons, and around 2.5% rests with the top ten. Specimen: central memory CD4+ T cells from blood. Receptor source: a man aged 25 to 40 with type 1 diabetes. Each CDR3 is given with its conserved first and last residue. Each record gives: J gene, D gene, V gene, clone size, CDR3 DNA, CDR3 protein. The D gene is left open where the match is weak. Size is omitted from some rows. Given values are once, few, many or a class for expanded clones.

j_gene: TRBJ1-1; d_gene: .; v_gene: TRBV11-1; abundance: .; CDR3nt: TGTGCCAGCAGCCCTGGGGCAGGTGAAGCTTTCTTT; CDR3aa: CASSPGAGEAFF
j_gene: TRBJ1-4; d_gene: .; v_gene: TRBV25-1; abundance: few; CDR3nt: TGTGCCAGCAGTGAACCAGGACAGCCTAATGAAAAACTGTTTTTT; CDR3aa: CASSEPGQPNEKLFF
j_gene: TRBJ2-1; d_gene: .; v_gene: TRBV6-5; abundance: .; CDR3nt: TGTGCCAGCAAAGGGGGGCCCAGGGAGCAGTTCTTC; CDR3aa: CASKGGPREQFF
j_gene: TRBJ2-1; d_gene: TRBD2; v_gene: TRBV10-3; abundance: few; CDR3nt: TGTGCCATCAGTGGGAGTACTAGCGGGGGTGTAAATGAGCAGTTCTTC; CDR3aa: CAISGSTSGGVNEQFF
j_gene: TRBJ1-2; d_gene: .; v_gene: TRBV6-5; abundance: .; CDR3nt: TGTGCCAGCATCCCGGGAGGAGCGGTCGGGTTTGGCTACACCTTC; CDR3aa: CASIPGGAVGFGYTF
j_gene: TRBJ2-1; d_gene: .; v_gene: TRBV7-2; abundance: .; CDR3nt: TGTGCCAGCAGCTCGACCGCATACAATGAGCAGTTCTTC; CDR3aa: CASSSTAYNEQFF
j_gene: TRBJ1-4; d_gene: TRBD1; v_gene: TRBV28; abundance: few; CDR3nt: TGTGCCAGCAGACCACAGGGGACTAATGAAAAACTGTTTTTT; CDR3aa: CASRPQGTNEKLFF
j_gene: TRBJ1-2; d_gene: .; v_gene: TRBV10-3; abundance: .; CDR3nt: TGTGCCATCAGTGAGTACACGGACGGTGGCTACACCTTC; CDR3aa: CAISEYTDGGYTF
j_gene: TRBJ1-4; d_gene: .; v_gene: TRBV14; abundance: few; CDR3nt: TGTGCCAGCAGCCTCCGGGGCCGGGATGAAAAACTGTTTTTT; CDR3aa: CASSLRGRDEKLFF
j_gene: TRBJ2-5; d_gene: .; v_gene: TRBV2; abundance: few; CDR3nt: TGTGCCAGCAGTGAATCAGAGACCCAGTACTTC; CDR3aa: CASSESETQYF
j_gene: TRBJ2-5; d_gene: .; v_gene: TRBV27; abundance: .; CDR3nt: TGTGCCAGCAGGCTCTTTTTTGGGTTGGAGACCCAGTACTTC; CDR3aa: CASRLFFGLETQYF
j_gene: TRBJ2-7; d_gene: .; v_gene: TRBV11-2; abundance: few; CDR3nt: TGTGCCAGCAGCTTAGATATGGAGGTACTCGAGCAGTACTTC; CDR3aa: CASSLDMEVLEQYF
j_gene: TRBJ1-1; d_gene: .; v_gene: TRBV29-1; abundance: .; CDR3nt: TGCAGCGTGACAGGTCTGGGGATGAACACTGAAGCTTTCTTT; CDR3aa: CSVTGLGMNTEAFF
j_gene: TRBJ1-5; d_gene: .; v_gene: TRBV6-6; abundance: few; CDR3nt: TGTGCCAGCACTCGAGACGGTACAAAGAGCAATCAGCCCCAGCATTTT; CDR3aa: CASTRDGTKSNQPQHF
j_gene: TRBJ1-6; d_gene: .; v_gene: TRBV19; abundance: .; CDR3nt: TGTGCCAGTGCGAACCAGGGAATGGGCTCCTATAATTCACCCCTCCACTTT; CDR3aa: CASANQGMGSYNSPLHF
j_gene: TRBJ2-2; d_gene: .; v_gene: TRBV14; abundance: .; CDR3nt: TGTGCCAGCAGCCCGAGGACCACCGGGGAGCTGTTTTTT; CDR3aa: CASSPRTTGELFF
j_gene: TRBJ2-7; d_gene: TRBD2; v_gene: TRBV2; abundance: few; CDR3nt: TGTGCCAGCAGGCCGGGACTAGCGGGCACCTACTACGAGCAGTACTTC; CDR3aa: CASRPGLAGTYYEQYF
j_gene: TRBJ1-2; d_gene: TRBD1; v_gene: TRBV5-1; abundance: few; CDR3nt: TGCGCCAGCAGCCGTGTTGGGACAGGGGCGCTGCAAGGCTACACCTTC; CDR3aa: CASSRVGTGALQGYTF
j_gene: TRBJ2-1; d_gene: .; v_gene: TRBV2; abundance: once; CDR3nt: TGTGCCAGCAGTGAAGCGCTCGGGGGCGGTGAGCAGTTCTTC; CDR3aa: CASSEALGGGEQFF
j_gene: TRBJ2-1; d_gene: TRBD1; v_gene: TRBV2; abundance: few; CDR3nt: TGTGCCAGCAGTGGACAGGGGATCGATGAGCAGTTCTTC; CDR3aa: CASSGQGIDEQFF
j_gene: TRBJ2-3; d_gene: .; v_gene: TRBV5-1; abundance: .; CDR3nt: TGCGCCAGCAGCTTTGGGGGGACCAACACAGATACGCAGTATTTT; CDR3aa: CASSFGGTNTDTQYF
j_gene: TRBJ1-2; d_gene: .; v_gene: TRBV7-2; abundance: .; CDR3nt: TGTGCCAGCAGCTTACAGGGATCTGGCTACACCTTC; CDR3aa: CASSLQGSGYTF
j_gene: TRBJ2-7; d_gene: TRBD1; v_gene: TRBV7-7; abundance: .; CDR3nt: TGTGCCAGCAGCCCCGGACAGGGAGGAGGTTACGAGCAGTACTTC; CDR3aa: CASSPGQGGGYEQYF
j_gene: TRBJ1-4; d_gene: .; v_gene: TRBV30; abundance: few; CDR3nt: TGTGCCTGGAGCCCAGCTGAACTTCTTCGAGGCGAAAAACTGTTTTTT; CDR3aa: CAWSPAELLRGEKLFF
j_gene: TRBJ2-3; d_gene: .; v_gene: TRBV9; abundance: .; CDR3nt: TGTGCCAGCAGCCCTAGCGATGGCACAGATACGCAGTATTTT; CDR3aa: CASSPSDGTDTQYF
j_gene: TRBJ1-4; d_gene: TRBD1; v_gene: TRBV9; abundance: .; CDR3nt: TGTGCCAGCAGCTCGCTACAGGGGACTAATGAAAAACTGTTTTTT; CDR3aa: CASSSLQGTNEKLFF
j_gene: TRBJ1-6; d_gene: .; v_gene: TRBV7-9; abundance: .; CDR3nt: TGTGCCAGCAGCCGGGGACGGTCTAATTCACCCCTCCACTTT; CDR3aa: CASSRGRSNSPLHF
j_gene: TRBJ1-5; d_gene: .; v_gene: TRBV9; abundance: few; CDR3nt: TGTGCCAGCAGCGTAGATCTCAATCAGCCCCAGCATTTT; CDR3aa: CASSVDLNQPQHF
j_gene: TRBJ2-1; d_gene: TRBD1; v_gene: TRBV6-5; abundance: .; CDR3nt: TGTGCCAGCAGTTACCGGACAGGGTACAATGAGCAGTTCTTC; CDR3aa: CASSYRTGYNEQFF
j_gene: TRBJ2-1; d_gene: TRBD2; v_gene: TRBV7-2; abundance: .; CDR3nt: TGTGCCAGCAGCGACAGTAGCGGGGGGCGAAATGAGCAGTTCTTC; CDR3aa: CASSDSSGGRNEQFF
j_gene: TRBJ2-3; d_gene: TRBD2; v_gene: TRBV7-2; abundance: many; CDR3nt: TGTGCCAGCCGCCAACTAGCGGGGTCAGATACGCAGTATTTT; CDR3aa: CASRQLAGSDTQYF
j_gene: TRBJ1-5; d_gene: .; v_gene: TRBV30; abundance: few; CDR3nt: TGTGCCTGGAGCGCCGACAGCAATCAGCCCCAGCATTTT; CDR3aa: CAWSADSNQPQHF
j_gene: TRBJ1-1; d_gene: .; v_gene: TRBV7-8; abundance: .; CDR3nt: TGTGCCAGCAGCCGGGACCTTGTTCCTGAAGCTTTCTTT; CDR3aa: CASSRDLVPEAFF
j_gene: TRBJ2-3; d_gene: TRBD2; v_gene: TRBV18; abundance: .; CDR3nt: TGTGCCAGCTCTCAGAGCGGGGTTAGCACAGATACGCAGTATTTT; CDR3aa: CASSQSGVSTDTQYF
j_gene: TRBJ2-3; d_gene: TRBD2; v_gene: TRBV5-4; abundance: .; CDR3nt: TGTGCCAGCAGCATTACTAGCGGGGGGAACACAGATACGCAGTATTTT; CDR3aa: CASSITSGGNTDTQYF
j_gene: TRBJ1-6; d_gene: TRBD1; v_gene: TRBV30; abundance: .; CDR3nt: TGTGCCTGGAGTCTCATGACAGGGGATTCACCCCTCCACTTT; CDR3aa: CAWSLMTGDSPLHF
j_gene: TRBJ1-2; d_gene: .; v_gene: TRBV28; abundance: .; CDR3nt: TGTGCCAGCCAGCGGGACGACTATGGCTACACCTTC; CDR3aa: CASQRDDYGYTF
j_gene: TRBJ2-1; d_gene: .; v_gene: TRBV11-2; abundance: .; CDR3nt: TGTGCCAGCAGCTTATTAGGACTTTCAAACAATGAGCAGTTCTTC; CDR3aa: CASSLLGLSNNEQFF
j_gene: TRBJ1-1; d_gene: .; v_gene: TRBV14; abundance: few; CDR3nt: TGTGCCAGCAGTTACATGAACACTGAAGCTTTCTTT; CDR3aa: CASSYMNTEAFF
j_gene: TRBJ2-1; d_gene: .; v_gene: TRBV7-6; abundance: .; CDR3nt: TGTGCCAGCAGCCGGGCCAGCTCCTACAATGAGCAGTTCTTC; CDR3aa: CASSRASSYNEQFF
j_gene: TRBJ2-6; d_gene: .; v_gene: TRBV7-9; abundance: .; CDR3nt: TGTGCCAGCAGCTTAGACTATCTGCGAAGCGTCCTGACTTTC; CDR3aa: CASSLDYLRSVLTF